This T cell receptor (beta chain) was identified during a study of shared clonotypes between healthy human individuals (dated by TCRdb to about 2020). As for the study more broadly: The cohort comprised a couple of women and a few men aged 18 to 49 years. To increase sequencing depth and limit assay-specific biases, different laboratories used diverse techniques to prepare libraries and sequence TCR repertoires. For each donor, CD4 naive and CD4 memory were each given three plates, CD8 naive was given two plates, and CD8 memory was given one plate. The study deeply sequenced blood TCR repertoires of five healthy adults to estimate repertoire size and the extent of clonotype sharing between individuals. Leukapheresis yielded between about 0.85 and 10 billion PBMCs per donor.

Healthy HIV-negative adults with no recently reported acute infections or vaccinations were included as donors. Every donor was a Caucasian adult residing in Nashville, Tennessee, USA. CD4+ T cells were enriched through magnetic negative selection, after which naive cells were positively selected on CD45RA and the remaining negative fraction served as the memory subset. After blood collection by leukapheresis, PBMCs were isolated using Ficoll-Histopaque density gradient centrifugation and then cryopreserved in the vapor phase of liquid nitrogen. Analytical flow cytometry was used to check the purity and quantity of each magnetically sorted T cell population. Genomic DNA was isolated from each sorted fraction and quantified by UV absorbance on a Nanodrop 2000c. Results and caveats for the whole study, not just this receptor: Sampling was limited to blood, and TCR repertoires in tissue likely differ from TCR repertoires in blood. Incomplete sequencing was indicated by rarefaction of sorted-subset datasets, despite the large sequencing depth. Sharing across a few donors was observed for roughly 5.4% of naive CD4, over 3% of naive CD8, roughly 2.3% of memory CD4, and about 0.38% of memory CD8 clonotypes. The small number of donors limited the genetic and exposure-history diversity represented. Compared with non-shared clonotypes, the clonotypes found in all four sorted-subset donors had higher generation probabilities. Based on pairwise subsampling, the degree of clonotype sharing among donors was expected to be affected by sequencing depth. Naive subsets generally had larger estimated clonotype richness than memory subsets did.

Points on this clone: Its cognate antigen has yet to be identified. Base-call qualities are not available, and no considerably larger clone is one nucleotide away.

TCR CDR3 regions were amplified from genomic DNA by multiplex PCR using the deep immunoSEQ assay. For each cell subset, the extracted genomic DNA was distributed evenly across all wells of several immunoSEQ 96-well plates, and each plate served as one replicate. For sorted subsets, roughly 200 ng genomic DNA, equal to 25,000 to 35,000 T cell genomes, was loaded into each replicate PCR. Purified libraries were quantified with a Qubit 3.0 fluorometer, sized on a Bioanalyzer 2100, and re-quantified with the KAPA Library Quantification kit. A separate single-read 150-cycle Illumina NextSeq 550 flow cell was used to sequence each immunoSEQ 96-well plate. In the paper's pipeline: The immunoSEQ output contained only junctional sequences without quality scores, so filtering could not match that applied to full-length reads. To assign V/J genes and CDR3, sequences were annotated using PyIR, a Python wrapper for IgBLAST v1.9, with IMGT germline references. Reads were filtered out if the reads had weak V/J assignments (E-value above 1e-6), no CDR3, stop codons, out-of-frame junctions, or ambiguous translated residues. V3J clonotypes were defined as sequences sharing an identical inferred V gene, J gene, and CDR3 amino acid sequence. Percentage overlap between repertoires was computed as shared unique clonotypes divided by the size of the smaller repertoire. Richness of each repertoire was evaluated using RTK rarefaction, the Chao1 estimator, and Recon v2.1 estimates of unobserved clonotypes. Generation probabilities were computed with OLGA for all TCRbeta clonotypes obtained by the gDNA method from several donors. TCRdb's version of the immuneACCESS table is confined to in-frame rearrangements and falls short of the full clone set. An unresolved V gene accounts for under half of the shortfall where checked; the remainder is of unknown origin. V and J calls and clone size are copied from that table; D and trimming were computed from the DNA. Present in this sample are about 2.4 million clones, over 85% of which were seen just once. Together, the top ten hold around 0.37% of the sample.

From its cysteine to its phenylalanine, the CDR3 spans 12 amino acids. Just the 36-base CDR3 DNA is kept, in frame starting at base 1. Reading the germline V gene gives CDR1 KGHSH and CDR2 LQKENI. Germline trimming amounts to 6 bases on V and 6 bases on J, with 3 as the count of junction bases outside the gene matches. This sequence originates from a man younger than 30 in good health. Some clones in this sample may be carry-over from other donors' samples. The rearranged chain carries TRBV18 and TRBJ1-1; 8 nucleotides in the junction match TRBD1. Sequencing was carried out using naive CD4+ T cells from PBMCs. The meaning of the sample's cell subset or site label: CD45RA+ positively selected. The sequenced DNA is TGTGCCAGCTCCCCGGGACAGGCTGAAGCTTTCTTT. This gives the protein CASSPGQAEAFF.